Each of the 17 T cell receptor beta chains below was sequenced from the same sample in a study of CD8+ T cells in alopecia areata. The authors sorted pooled cutaneous lymph node cells using CD4, CD8alpha, NKG2D, NKG2ACE and other markers. Extracted RNA was reverse transcribed, and the resulting cDNA served as sequencing template. TCRdb's table, derived via immunoSEQ multiplex PCR, lists solely in-frame clones and lacks some. The sample lists over 250,000 clones, none appearing once, the ten largest making up more than 0.95%. The material sequenced was CD4+ T cells sorted from a lymph node. The receptors originated from a C3H/HeJ mouse with alopecia areata. The MHC haplotype of this mouse line is H2-k.

This clone has just a few counts. The listed genes are named as in mouse. The read ends 4 residues early relative to the CDR3; the germline J gene fills the gap. Other nucleotide sequences from this sample produce the same CDR3. The chain employs TRBV31 and TRBJ2-2, with D possibly being TRBD2 (7 bases). Per the germline V gene, CDR1 is GKSSPN and CDR2 is SITVG. With 0 bases removed from V and 2 bases from J, the gap between germline ends came to 13 bases. This CDR3 contains 16 residues. CDR3 sequence: CAWSLGAGGNTGQLYF. The sequenced CDR3 bases are TGTGCCTGGAGTCTCGGGGCTGGGGGCAACACCGGG.

On this clone: Gene names and germline refer to mouse. CDR3 sequence: CARQGAGSDYTF. The covered CDR3 bases are TGTGCCCGACAGGGGGCCGGCTCC. This chain joins TRBV31 and TRBJ1-2; TRBD1 matches 10 bases. The CDR3 end lies 4 residues beyond the end of the read and is filled in from the germline J gene. This CDR3 has 12 amino acids. Germline CDR1 reads GKSSPN; CDR2 reads SITVG. Trimming took 8 bases from V and 4 from J; bases not matched to a gene: 4.

Worth noting for this clone: These gene names are mouse names. Sequencing ends 3 residues short of the CDR3 end; the germline J gene provides the rest. The chain couples TRBV12-1 to TRBJ1-6; 7 bases align to TRBD1. TRBJ1-6 is an ORF for which the function is uncertain. CDR1 is SGHSN, CDR2 HYEKVE, per germline. V shed 0 bases and J 3 bases; nucleotides not matched to a gene: 4. This CDR3 is 16 amino acids long. CDR3 residues: CASSLTGTDYNSPLYF. The sequenced CDR3 bases are TGTGCCAGCTCTCTCACCGGGACAGACTATAATTCGCCC.

This clone appeared a few times. Mouse gene names apply. The CDR3 end is not reached by the read, which stops 4 residues before it; the germline J gene fills it in. This specimen includes other DNA sequences encoding the same CDR3. The V gene is TRBV13-1, the J gene TRBJ2-5, with D maybe TRBD1 (6 bases). The CDR3 sequence is 14 residues long. Germline CDR1 reads NSHNY; CDR2 reads SYGAGN. V was shortened by 3 bases and J by 0 bases, with 8 bases between the two germline ends. The CDR3 loop is CASSGGQNQDTQYF. Incomplete CDR3 DNA: TGTGCCAGCAGTGGGGGACAAAACCAAGAC.

Details on this clone: Mouse germline and gene names are used. The CDR3 sequence is CAIPRDREDSDYTF. The sequenced part of the CDR3 DNA is TGTGCCATTCCCCGGGACAGGGAGGACTCC. This chain uses TRBV13-3 with TRBJ1-2; 9 nucleotides align to TRBD1. The read terminates 4 residues ahead of where the CDR3 ends, so the germline J gene completes it. The CDR3 is 14 residues long. Unmatched junction bases numbered 9, after V lost 9 bases and J lost 3 bases. Looked up from germline, CDR1 is NNHDY and CDR2 is SYVADS.

About this clone itself: Gene names refer to mouse genes. The read ends 4 residues before the CDR3 terminus; that terminus is restored from the germline J gene. This sequence joins TRBV19 and TRBJ2-2; 7 bases agree with TRBD2. The trim removed 3 bases at V and 1 base at J, leaving 3 bases unmatched. CDR1 is FNHDT and CDR2 is SITEND in the germline V gene (reference sequence). There are 15 residues in the CDR3. The CDR3 bases that were read are TGTGCCAGCAGTACGACTGGGAAAAACACCGGG. It yields the protein CASSTTGKNTG. In full, the CDR3 reads CASSTTGKNTGQLYF.

This clone was observed a handful of times. The genes and germline here are from mouse. The observed sequence ends 4 residues before the CDR3 terminus, with the missing tail filled in from the germline J gene. The chain recombines TRBV13-3 with TRBJ1-1, with a tentative D call TRBD1 (6 bases). CDR1 and CDR2 from the germline V gene are NNHDY and SYVADS. Deletions cut 7 bases from V and 1 base from J, with 11 bases between. The CDR3 sequence is 13 residues long. The CDR3 spells CASSGTRNTEVFF. CDR3 bases read: TGTGCCAGCTCCGGGACAAGGAACACA.

The sample holds a few counts of this clone. Mouse gene names and germline throughout. Coverage ceases 4 residues before the CDR3 finishes, and the germline J gene fills in the end. V gene TRBV31 combines with J gene TRBJ1-2; TRBD1 might be the D (5 bases). The germline V gene encodes CDR1 GKSSPN and CDR2 SITVG. Trimming took 0 bases from V and 0 from J, leaving 11 bases between them. There are 15 residues in the CDR3. CDR3 sequence reads: CAWSLRGDANSDYTF. The DNA read from the CDR3 is TGTGCCTGGAGTCTTCGGGGGGATGCAAACTCC.

This clone has just a few counts. The genes and germline here are from mouse. The read comes to an end 4 residues before the CDR3 does, leaving the germline J gene to fill in the end. The gene calls are TRBV19 and TRBJ2-7, with a tentative D call TRBD1 (6 bases). V dropped 6 bases and J dropped 0 bases, with 10 bases sitting between them. Germline lookup yields CDR1 FNHDT and CDR2 SITEND (reference sequence). This CDR3 is 13 amino acids long. The CDR3 spells CASNQGSSYEQYF. Incomplete CDR3 DNA: TGTGCCAGCAATCAGGGGAGCTCCTAT.

This clone was detected a few times. The gene symbols are mouse symbols. The read ends 4 residues before the CDR3 terminus; that terminus is restored from the germline J gene. J is TRBJ2-4 and V is TRBV13-1, with D possibly matching TRBD2 (6 bases). This CDR3 region has 15 residues. Trimming removed 0 bases from V and 0 bases from J, with 8 bases in between. Germline V gene data show CDR1 as NSHNY and CDR2 as SYGAGN. CDR3 residues: CASSDVGTSQNTLYF. The sequenced part of the CDR3 DNA is TGTGCCAGCAGTGATGTAGGGACTAGTCAAAAC.

This clone was seen ten or more times. Gene and germline names: mouse. With the read ending 4 residues before the CDR3 end, the germline J gene is used to fill in that end. This sample includes further DNA sequences coding for the same CDR3. V is TRBV3 and J is TRBJ2-5; 7 nucleotides line up with TRBD1. The germline CDR1 and CDR2 sequences are SNHLY and FYNGKV (reference sequence). CDR3 length equals 15 residues. Trimming took 2 bases from V and 0 from J; bases not matched to a gene: 2. The DNA read from the CDR3 is TGTGCCAGCAGCTTACCAGGGGGTAACCAAGAC. Translated, it gives CASSLPGGNQD. The entire CDR3 sequence reads CASSLPGGNQDTQYF.

A remark on this clone: The germline and genes are mouse ones. The read halts 4 residues ahead of the CDR3 end, with the missing end drawn from the germline J gene. The rearrangement joins TRBV19 to TRBJ2-3; TRBD2 aligns across 8 bases. V was pared by 5 bases and J by 0 bases, with 5 bases of the junction left unmatched. The CDR3 is 15 residues long. From germline, CDR1 is FNHDT and CDR2 SITEND (reference sequence). The covered CDR3 bases are TGTGCCAGCAGACAGACTGGGGTTAGTGCAGAA. It encodes CASRQTGVSAE. The entire CDR3 protein reads CASRQTGVSAETLYF.

This clone was counted between two and nine times. Gene and germline names: mouse. The read halts 4 residues ahead of the CDR3 end, with the missing end drawn from the germline J gene. The chain recombines TRBV12-1 with TRBJ2-7, with unresolved D. CDR3 length: 11 residues. CDR1 and CDR2 (germline): SGHSN, HYEKVE. The CDR3 loop reads CASSVRYEQYF. Partial CDR3 DNA: TGTGCCAGCTCTGTCAGATAT.

This clone came up a few times. Genes and germline are mouse. Read data end 4 residues before the CDR3 end; the end is taken from the germline J gene. V gene TRBV1 combines with J gene TRBJ2-1; TRBD2 agrees at 10 bases. CDR3 size: 17 residues. After removal of 0 bases from V and 0 bases from J, the junction contained 2 bases not matched to a gene. In germline, CDR1 is NSQYPW, CDR2 LRSPGD (reference sequence). CDR3 bases read: TGCACCTGCAGTGCAGAGCTGGGGGGGCCTAACTATGCT. This encodes CTCSAELGGPNYA. The entire CDR3 protein is CTCSAELGGPNYAEQFF. The whole variable domain, remainder taken from reference TRBV1 and TRBJ2-1, is VTLLEQNPRWRLVPRGQAVNLRCILKNSQYPWMSWYQQDLQKQLQWLFTLRSPGDKEVKSLPGADYLATRVTDTELRLQVANMSQGRTLYCTCSAELGGPNYAEQFFGPGTRLTVL.

Worth noting for this clone: Gene names refer to mouse genes. The read stops 4 residues short of the end of the CDR3; the missing end is completed from the germline J gene. The V and J genes are TRBV13-2 and TRBJ1-2, with TRBD1 matching 7 bases. Germline V CDR1 and CDR2: NNHNN, SYGAGS (reference sequence). V shed 5 bases and J 3 bases; nucleotides not matched to a gene: 7. CDR3 size: 14 residues. The CDR3 sequence: CASGGGAMDSDYTF. Incomplete CDR3 DNA: TGTGCCAGCGGAGGGGGCGCGATGGACTCC.

A few counts support this clone. Gene names and germline match the mouse. The CDR3 end lies 3 residues beyond the end of the read and is filled in from the germline J gene. The V gene is TRBV19, the J gene TRBJ1-6, with 9 bases identical to TRBD1. TRBJ1-6 is recorded as an ORF, its role being uncertain. The CDR3 runs to 15 residues. Germline V gives CDR1 FNHDT, CDR2 SITEND (reference sequence). Unmatched junction bases numbered 5, after V lost 7 bases and J lost 3 bases. The CDR3 spells CASARQGVYNSPLYF. CDR3 DNA, as far as it was read: TGTGCCAGCGCTCGACAGGGGGTCTATAATTCGCCC.

This clone has a handful of counts. Here the gene names and germline are mouse. Coverage ceases 4 residues before the CDR3 finishes, and the germline J gene fills in the end. This sequence joins TRBV13-3 and TRBJ2-1, with 7 bases aligning to TRBD1. The CDR3 spans 14 residues. Germline values: CDR1 NNHDY, CDR2 SYVADS. Germline trimming cut 3 bases from V and 1 base from J; bases unmatched to any gene: 1. This CDR3 is CASSVQGNYAEQFF. The sequenced CDR3 bases are TGTGCCAGCAGTGTACAGGGGAACTATGCT.